Below, 2 T cell receptor beta chains from the same sample are listed, as sequenced in a study of identifying expanded T cells in peripheral blood. Data came from immunoSEQ multiplex PCR; TCRdb stores just in-frame clones and leaves some out. The table records around 100,000 clones, 88% of them present only once. Material: blood. These receptors all come from a person aged 18 to 75 in good health.

This chain joins TRBV5-1 and TRBJ1-3; a possible D gene is TRBD1 (5 bases). The CDR3 length is 15 residues. The germline V gene encodes CDR1 SGHRS and CDR2 YFSETQ. V was pared by 3 bases and J by 1 base, with 11 bases between. Written as DNA, the CDR3 is TGCGCCAGCAGCTCCGCCGGGGGGTCTGGAAACACCATATATTTT. It codes for CASSSAGGSGNTIYF.

The chain carries TRBV27 and TRBJ1-4, with a weak D call TRBD1 (5 bases). The CDR3 loop spans 15 amino acids. The germline V gene encodes CDR1 MNHEY and CDR2 SMNVEV (reference sequence). V was trimmed by 2 bases and J by 8 bases, leaving 15 bases between them. The CDR3 here is CASSLGGKGREKLFF. CDR3 in DNA: TGTGCCAGCAGTTTAGGGGGGAAAGGGAGAGAAAAACTGTTTTTT.